This T cell receptor beta chain was found in a study of blood T cells in healthy people across ages. This CDR3 region has 15 residues. CDR1 is LGHNA and CDR2 is YSLEER in the germline V gene. Trimming took off 0 bases at V and 6 bases at J, with 14 bases between the two ends. The use of a sample-barcoded 5' primer and a J-beta primer mix characterized a second PCR of roughly 6 to 12 cycles. TCRdb processed the 5' RACE reads anew with MiXCR; each CDR3 protein has one entry. In the table there are roughly 1.4 million distinct CDR3 sequences, approximately 60% of which are singletons. This clonotype was seen more than once but under ten times.

The sample taken for sequencing was blood. This chain uses TRBV4-3 with TRBJ1-1; possibly TRBD1 for D (6 bases). The receptor comes from a man younger than 35 in good health. The CDR3 region has the DNA TGCGCCAGCAGCCAAGAGCCTACAGGGCAAGCTGAAGCTTTCTTT. This gives the protein CASSQEPTGQAEAFF.